A selection of T cell receptor beta chains follows, all from one sample in a study of blood T cell repertoires in COVID-19. Using immunoSEQ multiplex PCR, the repertoire was profiled, and TCRdb retains in-frame clones only, with some absent. The sample yields about 360,000 clones, more than 75% seen once. The sample taken for sequencing was peripheral blood. The receptors stem from a human donor in a cohort sampled during active COVID-19. Each CDR3 is given with its conserved first and last residue. A D gene is named only where the DNA matches it firmly. The listing skips clone size in some rows; elsewhere it reads once, few, many or a size class.

J: TRBJ1-1; size: once; length: 16; V: TRBV7-2; D: .; DNA: TGTGCCAGCAGCTTAAAGTCCAGGGCGGGGGCCGGCAGAGCTTTCTTT; CDR3: CASSLKSRAGAGRAFF
J: TRBJ1-2; size: .; length: 13; V: TRBV2; D: .; DNA: TGTGCCAGCAGTCTGGGGGGGGACTATGGCTACACCTTC; CDR3: CASSLGGDYGYTF
J: TRBJ2-2; size: .; length: 14; V: TRBV30; D: .; DNA: TGTGCCTGGAGTGTCATACCACAGGTCGGGGAGCTGTTTTTT; CDR3: CAWSVIPQVGELFF
J: TRBJ1-1; size: .; length: 16; V: TRBV5-1; D: TRBD1; DNA: TGCGCCAGCAGCCCCCGGGGACAGGGGGCATATACTGAAGCTTTCTTT; CDR3: CASSPRGQGAYTEAFF
J: TRBJ1-4; size: few; length: 14; V: TRBV5-6; D: .; DNA: TGTGCCAGCAGCTTTCCAGGGACTAATGAAAAACTGTTTTTT; CDR3: CASSFPGTNEKLFF
J: TRBJ1-2; size: .; length: 12; V: TRBV30; D: .; DNA: TGTGCCTGGAGTCTGGGGCAGGAGAGCTACACCTTC; CDR3: CAWSLGQESYTF
J: TRBJ2-7; size: .; length: 15; V: TRBV28; D: .; DNA: TGTGCCAGCAGTTCGACGTCGACAGCCTCCTACGAGCAGTACTTC; CDR3: CASSSTSTASYEQYF
J: TRBJ2-7; size: .; length: 14; V: TRBV27; D: TRBD1; DNA: TGTGCCAGCAGTCCCGACAGGGGGTCCTACGAGCAGTACTTC; CDR3: CASSPDRGSYEQYF
J: TRBJ1-2; size: .; length: 15; V: TRBV4-1; D: TRBD1; DNA: TGCGCCAGCAGCCAAGCGGGACAGGGGTTGTATGGCTACACCTTC; CDR3: CASSQAGQGLYGYTF
J: TRBJ2-7; size: .; length: 13; V: TRBV3-1/TRBV3-2; D: TRBD1; DNA: TGTGCCAGCAGCCATACGCAGGGGGACGAGCAGTACTTC; CDR3: CASSHTQGDEQYF
J: TRBJ2-1; size: .; length: 14; V: TRBV11-3; D: TRBD2; DNA: TGTGCCAGCAGCTCTAGCGGCTTTTTCTTTGAGCAGTTCTTC; CDR3: CASSSSGFFFEQFF
J: TRBJ2-7; size: .; length: 13; V: TRBV6-5; D: .; DNA: TGTGCCAGCACCAGGGGAGAGTCCTACGAGCAGTACTTC; CDR3: CASTRGESYEQYF
J: TRBJ2-5; size: .; length: 14; V: TRBV3-1/TRBV3-2; D: .; DNA: TGTGCCAGCAGCCAAGTTCCGGTGGAGGAGACCCAGTACTTC; CDR3: CASSQVPVEETQYF
J: TRBJ1-2; size: .; length: 15; V: TRBV10-3; D: TRBD1; DNA: TGTGCCACCAGGTTCACAGACAGGGGTTTGGATGGCTACACCTTC; CDR3: CATRFTDRGLDGYTF
J: TRBJ2-2; size: .; length: 18; V: TRBV2; D: TRBD2; DNA: TGTGCCAGCAGCCCAAGCTATCTAGCGGGAGGCCGCACCGGGGAGCTGTTTTTT; CDR3: CASSPSYLAGGRTGELFF
J: TRBJ2-4; size: .; length: 16; V: TRBV4-1; D: TRBD1; DNA: TGCGCCAGCAGCCAAGAGCGGACAGGGGGCTGGAACATTCAGTACTTC; CDR3: CASSQERTGGWNIQYF
J: TRBJ2-3; size: .; length: 17; V: TRBV11-2; D: TRBD1; DNA: TGTGCCAGCAGCTTAGATCGTAGACAGGGGAGGACAGATACGCAGTATTTT; CDR3: CASSLDRRQGRTDTQYF
J: TRBJ1-1; size: .; length: 15; V: TRBV5-6; D: TRBD1; DNA: TGTGCCAGCAGCTTGTACAGGGGTGGAAACACTGAAGCTTTCTTT; CDR3: CASSLYRGGNTEAFF
J: TRBJ1-1; size: once; length: 16; V: TRBV5-5; D: TRBD1; DNA: TGTGCCAGCAGCCGGACAGGGGGGGATTCGAGCGCTGAAGCTTTCTTT; CDR3: CASSRTGGDSSAEAFF
J: TRBJ1-1; size: .; length: 19; V: TRBV6-2/TRBV6-3; D: .; DNA: TGTGCCAGCAGTTATGGTTTTTGGCGACTAAGGAGATCGAACACTGAAGCTTTCTTT; CDR3: CASSYGFWRLRRSNTEAFF
J: TRBJ1-1; size: .; length: 15; V: TRBV19; D: TRBD1; DNA: TGTGCCAGTAGAGCAACGGGGACAGGGGAGAATGAAGCTTTCTTT; CDR3: CASRATGTGENEAFF
J: TRBJ2-2; size: .; length: 15; V: TRBV28; D: .; DNA: TGTGCCAGCAGTTTCGAGCGGGTGAACACCGGGGAGCTGTTTTTT; CDR3: CASSFERVNTGELFF
J: TRBJ2-7; size: .; length: 15; V: TRBV9; D: TRBD2; DNA: TGTGCCAGCAGCGTAGGACTAGCCATTACCCACGAGCAGTACTTC; CDR3: CASSVGLAITHEQYF
J: TRBJ2-3; size: .; length: 16; V: TRBV5-4; D: TRBD2; DNA: TGTGCCAGCAGTTGGGGAGCGGGGGGCGCGACAGATACGCAGTATTTT; CDR3: CASSWGAGGATDTQYF
J: TRBJ1-5; size: .; length: 13; V: TRBV29-1; D: TRBD1; DNA: TGCAGCGTTGAGGGACAGGGGGGGCAGCCCCAGCATTTT; CDR3: CSVEGQGGQPQHF
J: TRBJ1-4; size: .; length: 16; V: TRBV11-2; D: .; DNA: TGTGCCAGCAGCCACACACCGGGACAACTGGCGGTAAAACTGTTTTTT; CDR3: CASSHTPGQLAVKLFF
J: TRBJ1-1; size: .; length: 13; V: TRBV7-3; D: .; DNA: TGTGCCAGCAGCGCCAACAAGAACACTGAAGCTTTCTTT; CDR3: CASSANKNTEAFF
J: TRBJ1-6; size: .; length: 12; V: TRBV7-2; D: .; DNA: TGTGCCAGCAGCCCTTATAATTCACCCCTCCACTTT; CDR3: CASSPYNSPLHF
J: TRBJ2-2; size: once; length: 17; V: TRBV5-1; D: .; DNA: TGCGCCAGCACCGTACTAGCCTCAGGGACGAACACCGGGGAGCTGTTTTTT; CDR3: CASTVLASGTNTGELFF
J: TRBJ1-6; size: few; length: 16; V: TRBV2; D: .; DNA: TGTGCCAGCAGTGATTTTTACAGCTCCTATAATTCACCCCTCCACTTT; CDR3: CASSDFYSSYNSPLHF
J: TRBJ2-7; size: .; length: 15; V: TRBV6-5; D: .; DNA: TGTGCCAGCATTAATTCCCAGGATAGCTCCTACGAGCAGTACTTC; CDR3: CASINSQDSSYEQYF
J: TRBJ2-7; size: once; length: 14; V: TRBV3-1/TRBV3-2; D: TRBD1; DNA: TGTGCCAGCAGCTTTCGACAGGGTCCCTCCTGGCGGTACTTC; CDR3: CASSFRQGPSWRYF
J: TRBJ2-1; size: .; length: 11; V: TRBV30; D: .; DNA: TGTGCCTGGGCCTCAGACTACGAGCAGTTCTTC; CDR3: CAWASDYEQFF
J: TRBJ2-5; size: .; length: 13; V: TRBV4-1; D: .; DNA: TGCGCCAGCAGCCTATCCCCGCGGGAGACCCAGTACTTC; CDR3: CASSLSPRETQYF
J: TRBJ2-5; size: .; length: 14; V: TRBV9; D: TRBD2; DNA: TGTGCCAGCAGCATAACGGGGGGGAGCGAGACCCAGTACTTC; CDR3: CASSITGGSETQYF